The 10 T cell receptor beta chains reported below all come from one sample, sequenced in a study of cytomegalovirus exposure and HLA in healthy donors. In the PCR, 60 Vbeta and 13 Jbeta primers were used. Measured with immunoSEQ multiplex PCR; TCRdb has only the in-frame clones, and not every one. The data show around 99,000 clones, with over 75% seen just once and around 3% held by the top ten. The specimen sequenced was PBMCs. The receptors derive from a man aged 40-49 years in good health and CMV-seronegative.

CDR3 bases: TGTGCCAGTAGCCTAGCGGGAGTCCTAGAGCAGTTCTTC. Translation gives CASSLAGVLEQFF. The chain is built from TRBV19 and TRBJ2-1; TRBD2 matches at 10 bases. The CDR3 extends over 13 amino acids. CDR1 LNHDA and CDR2 SQIVND come from the germline V gene (reference sequence). V lost 6 bases and J lost 10; bases outside the gene matches: 6.

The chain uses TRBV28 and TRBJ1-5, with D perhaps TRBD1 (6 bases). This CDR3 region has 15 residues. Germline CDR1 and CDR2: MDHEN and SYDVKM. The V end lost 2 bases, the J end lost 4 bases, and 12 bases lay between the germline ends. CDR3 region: CASSLPGRGNQPQHF. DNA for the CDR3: TGTGCCAGCAGTTTACCTGGCAGGGGAAATCAGCCCCAGCATTTT.

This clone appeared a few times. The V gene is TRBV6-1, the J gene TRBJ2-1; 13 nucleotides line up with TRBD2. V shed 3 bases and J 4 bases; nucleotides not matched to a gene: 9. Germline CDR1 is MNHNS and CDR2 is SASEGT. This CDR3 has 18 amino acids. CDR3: CASSDLLAGGWIYNEQFF. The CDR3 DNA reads TGTGCCAGCAGTGACCTACTAGCGGGGGGGTGGATTTACAATGAGCAGTTCTTC.

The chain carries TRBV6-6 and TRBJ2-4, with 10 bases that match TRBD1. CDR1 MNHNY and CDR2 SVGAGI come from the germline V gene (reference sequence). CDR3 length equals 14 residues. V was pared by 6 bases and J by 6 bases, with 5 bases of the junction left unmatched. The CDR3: CASSFGQGGNIQYF. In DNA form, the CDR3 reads TGTGCCAGCAGCTTTGGACAGGGGGGAAACATTCAGTACTTC.

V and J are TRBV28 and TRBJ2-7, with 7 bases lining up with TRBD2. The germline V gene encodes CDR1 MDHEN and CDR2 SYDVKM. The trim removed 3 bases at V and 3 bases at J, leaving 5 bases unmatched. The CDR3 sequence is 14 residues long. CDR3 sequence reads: CASSLISGIYEQYF. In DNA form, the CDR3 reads TGTGCCAGCAGTTTGATCAGCGGGATCTACGAGCAGTACTTC.

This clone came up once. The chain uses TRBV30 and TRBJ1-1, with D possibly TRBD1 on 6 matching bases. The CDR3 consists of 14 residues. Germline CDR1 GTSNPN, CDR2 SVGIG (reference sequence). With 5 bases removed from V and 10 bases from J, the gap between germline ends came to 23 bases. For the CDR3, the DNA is TGTGCCTGGGGTACCGGGACACAGAGGTCTGGAGCTTTCTTT. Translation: CAWGTGTQRSGAFF.

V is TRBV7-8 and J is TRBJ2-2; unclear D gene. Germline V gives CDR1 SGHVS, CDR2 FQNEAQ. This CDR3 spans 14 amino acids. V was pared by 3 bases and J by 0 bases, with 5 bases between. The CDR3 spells CASSLESNTGELFF. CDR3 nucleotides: TGTGCCAGCAGCTTGGAGTCGAACACCGGGGAGCTGTTTTTT.

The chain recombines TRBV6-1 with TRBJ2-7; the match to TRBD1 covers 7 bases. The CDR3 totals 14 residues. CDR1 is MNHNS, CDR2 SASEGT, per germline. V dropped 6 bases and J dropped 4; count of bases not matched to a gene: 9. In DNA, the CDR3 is TGTGCCAGCAGCGAGCAGACAGGGCGGTACGAGCAGTACTTC. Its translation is CASSEQTGRYEQYF.

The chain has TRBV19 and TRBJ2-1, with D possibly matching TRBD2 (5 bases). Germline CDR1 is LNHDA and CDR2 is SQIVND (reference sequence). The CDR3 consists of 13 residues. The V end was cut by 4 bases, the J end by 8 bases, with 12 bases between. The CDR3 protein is CASSNGGGYEQFF. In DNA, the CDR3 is TGTGCCAGTAGTAACGGCGGCGGGTATGAGCAGTTCTTC. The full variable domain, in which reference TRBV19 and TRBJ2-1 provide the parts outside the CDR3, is DGGITQSPKYLFRKEGQNVTLSCEQNLNHDAMYWYRQDPGQGLRLIYYSQIVNDFQKGDIAEGYSVSREKKESFPLTVTSAQKNPTAFYLCASSNGGGYEQFFGPGTRLTVL.

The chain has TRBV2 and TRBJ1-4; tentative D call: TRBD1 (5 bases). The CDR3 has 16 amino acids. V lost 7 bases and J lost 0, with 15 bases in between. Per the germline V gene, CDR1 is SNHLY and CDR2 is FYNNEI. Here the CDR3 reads CASTGGPGATNEKLFF. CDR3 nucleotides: TGTGCCAGCACCGGGGGACCGGGAGCAACTAATGAAAAACTGTTTTTT.